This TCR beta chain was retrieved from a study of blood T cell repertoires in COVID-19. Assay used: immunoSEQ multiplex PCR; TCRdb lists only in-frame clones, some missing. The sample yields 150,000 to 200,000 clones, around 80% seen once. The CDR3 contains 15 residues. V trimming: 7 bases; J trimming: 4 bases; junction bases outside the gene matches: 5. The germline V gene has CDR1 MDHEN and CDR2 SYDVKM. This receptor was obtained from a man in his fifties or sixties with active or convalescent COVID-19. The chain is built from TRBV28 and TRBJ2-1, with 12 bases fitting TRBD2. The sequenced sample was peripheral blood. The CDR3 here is CASILGLAGYNEQFF. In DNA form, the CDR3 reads TGTGCCAGCATCTTAGGACTAGCGGGGTACAATGAGCAGTTCTTC.